This T cell receptor beta chain was retrieved from a study of spatial heterogeneity in lung cancer. Germline trimming cut 8 bases from V and 0 bases from J; bases unmatched to any gene: 6. Germline V lookup: CDR1 SNHLY, CDR2 FYNNEI. The CDR3 contains 17 residues. Documented time point: blood at routine non-recurrence follow-up after resection. This clonotype was detected many times. TCRdb itself ran the 5' RACE reads through MiXCR, one entry per CDR3 protein. The repertoire has 8,500 to 14,000 distinct CDR3 sequences, 9.5% to 13% of them found once; the top ten carry less than 35%. This chain uses TRBV2 with TRBJ2-3, with TRBD2 matching over 15 bases. The receptor was derived from a female donor with early-stage non-small cell lung cancer. Material: PBMCs, obtained at follow-up. CDR3 region: CASSGLAGGTSTDTQYF. In DNA form, the CDR3 reads TGTGCCAGCTCGGGACTAGCGGGGGGTACTAGCACAGATACGCAGTATTTT. Looking up the rest from reference TRBV2 and TRBJ2-3 gives the full variable domain: EPEVTQTPSHQVTQMGQEVILRCVPISNHLYFYWYRQILGQKVEFLVSFYNNEISEKSEIFDDQFSVERPDGSNFTLKIRSTKLEDSAMYFCASSGLAGGTSTDTQYFGPGTRLTVL.